The 12 T cell receptor beta chains given below trace back to one sample, sequenced in a study of OX40 agonist ivuxolimab in advanced cancers. TCRdb keeps only in-frame clones here, not all; method: immunoSEQ multiplex PCR. In the table there are about 48,000 clones, around 90% of which are singletons. Here the sequenced sample was CD4+ or CD8+ T cells sorted from blood, taken in a trial of the OX40 agonist ivuxolimab. Receptors were obtained from an adult with an advanced solid tumor such as melanoma, head and neck, liver or kidney cancer.

For this clone: At one of its ends the junction is not consistent with the germline gene, which may arise from a read error. In the same sample, other DNA sequences code for this CDR3. This chain uses TRBV29-1 with TRBJ1-3; no clear D. Germline lookup yields CDR1 SQVTM and CDR2 ANQGSEA. This CDR3 comprises 13 residues. CDR3 sequence (DNA): TGCAGCGTTGTTGAGGAGTCTGGAAACACTATATATTTT. Its protein is CSVVEESGNTIYF.

The chain couples TRBV7-2 to TRBJ2-1; D is undetermined. V lost 4 bases and J lost 8, with 6 bases in between. From germline, CDR1 is SGHTA and CDR2 FQGNSA. The CDR3 has 11 amino acids. The CDR3 here is CASSSVDEQFF. In DNA form, the CDR3 reads TGTGCCAGCAGCTCGGTGGATGAGCAGTTCTTC.

The chain uses TRBV6-6 and TRBJ1-3, with D possibly matching TRBD1 (6 bases). Trimming left V 4 bases short and J 0 bases short, with 10 bases between. The CDR3 has 15 amino acids. Germline V gene lookup returns CDR1 MNHNY and CDR2 SVGAGI (reference sequence). The CDR3 reads CASSSGASSGNTIYF. The CDR3 nucleotides read TGTGCCAGCAGTTCAGGGGCATCCTCTGGAAACACCATATATTTT.

This chain links TRBV27 with TRBJ2-7; D unclear. In germline, CDR1 is MNHEY, CDR2 SMNVEV (reference sequence). Trimming removed 7 bases from V and 7 bases from J, with 17 bases in between. The CDR3 totals 13 residues. CDR3 coding DNA: TGTGCCAGCAAATTAGGCCTCACGGGTGAGCAGTACTTC. It specifies CASKLGLTGEQYF.

This clone has just a few counts. The chain joins TRBV2 to TRBJ1-5, with D tentatively TRBD1 (6 bases). CDR1 SNHLY and CDR2 FYNNEI come from the germline V gene. This CDR3 has 15 residues. V lost 7 bases to trimming and J lost 7 bases, with 20 bases between them. CDR3 DNA sequence: TGTGCCAGCATGGGGCGGGGGCTAGGGGGGCAGCCCCAGCATTTT. This sequence encodes CASMGRGLGGQPQHF.

As to this clone: One end of the junction varies from germline; a read error may be responsible. This chain connects TRBV29-1 to TRBJ2-2; D perhaps matches TRBD2 (5 bases). The CDR3 has 13 residues. Germline lookup yields CDR1 SQVTM and CDR2 ANQGSEA. The CDR3 nucleotides read TGCAGCGGTGAAACGGGAAGCACCGGGGAGCTGTTTTTT. This encodes CSGETGSTGELFF.

The rearrangement uses TRBV19 and TRBJ1-2, with D possibly TRBD1 on 5 matching bases. The CDR3 consists of 17 residues. Trimming stripped 5 bases from V and 3 bases from J, with 22 bases between. Germline CDR1 LNHDA, CDR2 SQIVND (reference sequence). The CDR3 protein is CASSPTTGAERYYGYTF. CDR3 DNA sequence: TGTGCCAGTAGTCCAACTACAGGAGCCGAACGATACTATGGCTACACCTTC.

The chain has TRBV4-2 and TRBJ2-7; TRBD1 matches 8 bases. The germline V gene has CDR1 LGHNA and CDR2 YNFKEQ. V shed 0 bases and J 3 bases; nucleotides not matched to a gene: 7. This CDR3 has 16 residues. CDR3 sequence: CASSQDGGTGDYEQYF. In DNA form, the CDR3 reads TGTGCCAGCAGCCAAGATGGCGGGACAGGAGACTACGAGCAGTACTTC.

The chain employs TRBV7-2 and TRBJ1-2, with TRBD1 identical over 8 bases. The CDR3 has 18 amino acids. Looked up from germline, CDR1 is SGHTA and CDR2 is FQGNSA. Trimming cost V 1 base and J 5 bases; bases outside gene matches: 15. Here the CDR3 reads CASSLDLQQGVGLYGYTF. As DNA, the CDR3 is TGTGCCAGCAGCTTAGACCTCCAACAGGGGGTTGGTCTTTATGGCTACACCTTC.

CDR3 protein: CASSQEQGYEQYF. In nucleotides, the CDR3 is TGCGCCAGCAGCCAAGAACAGGGGTACGAGCAGTACTTC. V usage is TRBV4-1 and J usage is TRBJ2-7; 7 bases agree with TRBD1. The V gene end was trimmed by 0 bases and the J gene end by 4 bases; junction bases not matched to a gene: 0. In germline, CDR1 is MGHRA, CDR2 YSYEKL. This CDR3 has 13 residues.

The rearrangement links TRBV5-1 to TRBJ2-5; 7 bases agree with TRBD2. This CDR3 comprises 15 residues. Trimming removed 7 bases from V and 1 base from J; junction bases left unmatched: 10. CDR1 is SGHRS and CDR2 is YFSETQ in the germline V gene. The CDR3 coding sequence is TGCGCCAGCGCGTCGGGCGGGGGTCTCCAAGAGACCCAGTACTTC. It yields the protein CASASGGGLQETQYF.

The chain is built from TRBV27 and TRBJ2-1; D possibly corresponds to TRBD1 (6 bases). Germline CDR1 MNHEY, CDR2 SMNVEV (reference sequence). The V end was cut by 5 bases, the J end by 7 bases, with 12 bases between. CDR3 length: 13 amino acids. The CDR3 nucleotides are TGTGCCAGCAGTCTTACAGGGTATAATGAGCAGTTCTTC. Its protein product is CASSLTGYNEQFF.